The 24 T cell receptor beta chains presented below share a single source sample, sequenced in a study of radiation and T cells in renal cell carcinoma. The table came from immunoSEQ multiplex PCR; TCRdb's copy has only in-frame clones and leaves some out. The sample consists of about 150,000 clones, approximately 88% of them appearing once. The time point: blood 2 weeks post-SBRT. The treatment here: 15 Gy SBRT to primary tumor, nephrectomy 4 weeks later. The sequenced sample was blood, obtained from a patient whose treatment included radiotherapy and nephrectomy. These receptors were collected from a woman in her 50s with renal cell carcinoma.

CDR3: CASSIIGRQFF. In DNA, the CDR3 is TGTGCCAGTAGTATTATAGGAAGGCAGTTCTTC. V gene TRBV19 combines with J gene TRBJ2-1; D ambiguous. The ends were cut back, 3 bases at V and 12 bases at J, with 9 bases in the middle. The CDR3 runs to 11 residues. Germline V gene data show CDR1 as LNHDA and CDR2 as SQIVND (reference sequence).

V gene TRBV6-4 combines with J gene TRBJ1-2, with no clear D. Germline V CDR1 and CDR2: MRHNA, SNTAGT. V shed 2 bases and J shed 6 bases, with 10 bases lying between them. CDR3 length: 13 amino acids. The DNA of the CDR3 is TGTGCCAGCAGTGACGGATACAGCCATGGCTACACCTTC. It encodes CASSDGYSHGYTF.

The chain links TRBV6-6 to TRBJ2-3; 9 bases are shared with TRBD1. The V and J ends lost 5 bases and 1 base, in that order; junction bases with no gene match: 7. CDR3 length: 16 residues. Germline V gene sequence: CDR1 MNHNY, CDR2 SVGAGI (reference sequence). For the CDR3, the DNA is TGTGCCAGCAGTACTTCCCGGGACAGGGGCACAGATACGCAGTATTTT. Its protein product is CASSTSRDRGTDTQYF.

The V and J genes are TRBV7-9 and TRBJ1-2, with a weak D call TRBD1 (6 bases). Germline-derived CDR1 and CDR2 are SEHNR and FQNEAQ (reference sequence). The V and J ends lost 1 base and 7 bases respectively, with 16 bases between them. The CDR3 covers 15 residues. The DNA of the CDR3 is TGTGCCAGCAGCTTAGAGTTCAGGGGAAGTGGTGGCTACACCTTC. Protein: CASSLEFRGSGGYTF.

This clone occurred once. The J gene is TRBJ2-3, the V gene TRBV9, with 12 bases lining up with TRBD2. Germline V gene lookup returns CDR1 SGDLS and CDR2 YYNGEE. V shed 4 bases and J 2 bases; nucleotides not matched to a gene: 5. The CDR3 loop spans 16 amino acids. This CDR3 reads CASSLRTSGTTDTQYF. Written as DNA, the CDR3 is TGTGCCAGCAGCCTTCGGACTAGCGGGACCACAGATACGCAGTATTTT.

The chain carries TRBV4-1 and TRBJ2-7; 10 bases line up with TRBD2. Per germline, CDR1 MGHRA and CDR2 YSYEKL. V lost 2 bases and J lost 0; bases outside the gene matches: 10. The CDR3 spans 18 residues. The CDR3 DNA reads as TGCGCCAGCAGCCAACCGGCCTTAGCGGGGGGATCCTCCTACGAGCAGTACTTC. Translation: CASSQPALAGGSSYEQYF.

In this sample, this clone turned up a few times. The V and J genes are TRBV11-1 and TRBJ1-1, with unresolved D. This CDR3 comprises 14 residues. With 2 bases removed from V and 2 bases from J, the gap between germline ends came to 9 bases. Per the germline V gene, CDR1 is SGHAT and CDR2 is FQDESV (reference sequence). The CDR3 loop is CASSLNTANTEAFF. Written as DNA, the CDR3 is TGTGCCAGCAGCTTAAATACAGCTAACACTGAAGCTTTCTTT.

The rearrangement uses TRBV18 and TRBJ2-1, with 10 bases aligning to TRBD2. The J segment lost 4 bases and the V segment lost 2 bases, leaving 5 bases of the junction unmatched. CDR1 and CDR2 from the germline V gene are KGHSH and LQKENI. This CDR3 has 16 residues. The CDR3 sequence: CASSPSGGARYNEQFF. The CDR3 DNA follows: TGTGCCAGCTCACCAAGCGGGGGGGCCCGTTACAATGAGCAGTTCTTC.

The J gene is TRBJ2-6, the V gene TRBV15; 11 nucleotides agree with TRBD2. Germline V CDR1 and CDR2: LNHNV, YYDKDF (reference sequence). The CDR3 has 19 residues. J lost 4 bases, V lost 1 base, and 9 bases had no gene match. The CDR3 region has the DNA TGTGCCACCAGCAGAGGACTAGCGGGGATCCGTGAAGGGGCCAACGTCCTGACTTTC. Its translation: CATSRGLAGIREGANVLTF.

The chain employs TRBV5-6 and TRBJ2-5, with TRBD2 matching over 10 bases. With V trimmed by 4 bases and J by 1 base, 7 bases remained unmatched. The CDR3 spans 16 residues. Per the germline V gene, CDR1 is SGHDT and CDR2 is YYEEEE. CDR3 amino acids: CASSTLAGVLQETQYF. DNA for the CDR3: TGTGCCAGCAGCACCCTAGCGGGGGTCCTCCAAGAGACCCAGTACTTC. The full variable domain, completed using reference TRBV5-6 and TRBJ2-5, is DAGVTQSPTHLIKTRGQQVTLRCSPKSGHDTVSWYQQALGQGPQFIFQYYEEEERQRGNFPDRFSGHQFPNYSSELNVNALLLGDSALYLCASSTLAGVLQETQYFGPGTRLLVL.

This chain joins TRBV18 and TRBJ1-5; D uncertain. Per the germline V gene, CDR1 is KGHSH and CDR2 is LQKENI. Trimming removed 3 bases from V and 7 bases from J, with 16 bases in between. This CDR3 has 15 amino acids. CDR3 bases: TGTGCCAGCTCACCGGCGAAGGAGGTCTACCAGCCCCAGCATTTT. Its protein product is CASSPAKEVYQPQHF.

This chain's CDR3 is CASSPGTSGGTDTQYF. In DNA form, the CDR3 reads TGTGCCAGCAGCCCAGGGACTAGCGGAGGCACAGATACGCAGTATTTT. This rearrangement joins TRBV5-6 to TRBJ2-3, with 11 bases that match TRBD2. J lost 1 base, V lost 4 bases, and 5 bases had no gene match. Germline CDR1 reads SGHDT; CDR2 reads YYEEEE. The length of the CDR3 is 16 residues.

This chain connects TRBV7-3 to TRBJ1-6; 10 bases are shared with TRBD1. J lost 9 bases, V lost 4 bases, and 3 bases had no gene match. Germline-derived CDR1 and CDR2 are SGHTA and FQGTGA. This CDR3 is built from 14 residues. This CDR3 is CASSSTGGSSPLHF. CDR3 sequence (DNA): TGTGCCAGCAGCTCGACAGGGGGCTCTTCACCCCTCCACTTT. The full variable domain, rest sourced from reference TRBV7-3 and TRBJ1-6, is GAGVSQTPSNKVTEKGKYVELRCDPISGHTALYWYRQSLGQGPEFLIYFQGTGAADDSGLPNDRFFAVRPEGSVSTLKIQRTERGDSAVYLCASSSTGGSSPLHFGNGTRLTVT.

Ten or more counts support this clone. V is TRBV30 and J is TRBJ1-3; D is uncertain. The CDR3 spans 14 residues. V was clipped by 1 base and J by 4 bases, with 11 bases between them. Germline CDR1 and CDR2: GTSNPN and SVGIG (reference sequence). The CDR3, as DNA: TGTGCCTGGAGTGCGGGGTCGGCAGGAAACACCATATATTTT. Translated: CAWSAGSAGNTIYF.

This chain connects TRBV19 to TRBJ2-2; the D is unclear. V lost 5 bases and J 5 bases, leaving 12 bases between the germline ends. The germline V gene encodes CDR1 LNHDA and CDR2 SQIVND (reference sequence). The CDR3 runs 14 residues. CDR3 sequence (DNA): TGTGCCAGTAGTCTCGGCATATTAACCGGGGAGCTGTTTTTT. This codes for CASSLGILTGELFF.

The chain links TRBV11-2 to TRBJ1-2; D may be TRBD1 (5 bases). The CDR3 length is 15 residues. Germline V lookup: CDR1 SGHAT, CDR2 FQNNGV. The V and J ends lost 3 bases and 2 bases respectively, with 13 bases between them. In DNA form, the CDR3 reads TGTGCCAGCAGCTTTGGGACGGAATTAAACTATGGCTACACCTTC. As protein: CASSFGTELNYGYTF.

This clone has a single count. The V gene is TRBV6-6, the J gene TRBJ2-1; D tentatively fits TRBD1 or TRBD2 (5 bases each). There are 15 residues in the CDR3. In germline, CDR1 is MNHNY, CDR2 SVGAGI (reference sequence). Trimming shortened V by 4 bases and J by 6 bases, and 16 bases separated the two germline ends. The CDR3 sequence: CASSSGTSGSNEQFF. CDR3 sequence (DNA): TGTGCCAGCAGTTCCGGGACCTCGGGCAGCAATGAGCAGTTCTTC.

The genes are TRBV7-4 and TRBJ1-1; the match to TRBD1 covers 10 bases. Germline V gene sequence: CDR1 SGHVT, CDR2 SQSDAQ. This CDR3 has 19 residues. V was pared by 0 bases and J by 5 bases, with 15 bases of the junction left unmatched. In nucleotides, the CDR3 is TGTGCCAGCAGCTTAGCTCGCGGACAGGGGGAAGAGGTACGGACTGAAGCTTTCTTT. The encoded protein is CASSLARGQGEEVRTEAFF. The full variable domain, in which reference TRBV7-4 and TRBJ1-1 provide the parts outside the CDR3, is GAGVSQSPRYKVAKRGRDVALRCDSISGHVTLYWYRQTLGQGSEVLTYSQSDAQRDKSGRPSGRFSAERPERSVSTLKIQRTEQGDSAVYLCASSLARGQGEEVRTEAFFGQGTRLTVV.

This clone came up once. The chain links TRBV15 to TRBJ1-2, with D possibly being TRBD1 (5 bases). The V gene's germline CDR1 is LNHNV and CDR2 YYDKDF (reference sequence). This CDR3 has 16 residues. With 0 bases removed from V and 4 bases from J, the gap between germline ends came to 15 bases. The CDR3 spells CATSRDQGAILYGYTF. The DNA of the CDR3 is TGTGCCACCAGCAGAGATCAGGGTGCGATCCTCTATGGCTACACCTTC.

The chain combines TRBV28 with TRBJ2-5, with 8 bases that match TRBD2. CDR1 is MDHEN and CDR2 is SYDVKM in the germline V gene. V shed 6 bases and J 1 base; nucleotides not matched to a gene: 4. CDR3 length: 14 amino acids. In nucleotides, the CDR3 is TGTGCCAGCAGCCTACGGGGGGGCCAAGAGACCCAGTACTTC. Protein: CASSLRGGQETQYF.

The chain recombines TRBV11-3 with TRBJ1-1, with D possibly TRBD1 on 6 matching bases. Germline V gives CDR1 SGHNT, CDR2 YENEEA. The CDR3 contains 15 residues. Trimming left V 1 base short and J 1 base short, with 10 bases between. This CDR3 reads CASSLGTAENTEAFF. CDR3 DNA: TGTGCCAGCAGCTTAGGGACAGCGGAGAACACTGAAGCTTTCTTT.

This chain joins TRBV7-3 and TRBJ2-7, with 7 bases aligning to TRBD1. The V and J ends lost 0 bases and 3 bases, in that order; junction bases with no gene match: 2. The CDR3 covers 14 residues. Looked up from germline, CDR1 is SGHTA and CDR2 is FQGTGA. The CDR3: CASSLTGTDYEQYF. DNA of the CDR3: TGTGCCAGCAGCTTAACCGGGACAGACTACGAGCAGTACTTC.

The J gene is TRBJ2-7, the V gene TRBV4-2; D may be TRBD1 (6 bases). This CDR3 comprises 15 residues. Trimming removed 2 bases at V and 2 bases at J, with 13 bases between. The germline V gene encodes CDR1 LGHNA and CDR2 YNFKEQ. The CDR3 loop reads CASSQQTGLAYEQYF. Here the CDR3 DNA reads TGTGCCAGCAGCCAACAGACAGGTCTAGCCTACGAGCAGTACTTC.

V is TRBV5-4 and J is TRBJ2-7; tentatively, D is TRBD1 (6 bases). The V gene lost 4 bases and the J gene lost 6 bases, with 20 bases spanning the gap. This CDR3 has 15 amino acids. Germline CDR1 SGHNT, CDR2 YYREEE (reference sequence). The CDR3 here is CASSRLGTPEGEQYF. In DNA form, the CDR3 reads TGTGCCAGCAGCCGTCTCGGGACACCCGAAGGCGAGCAGTACTTC.